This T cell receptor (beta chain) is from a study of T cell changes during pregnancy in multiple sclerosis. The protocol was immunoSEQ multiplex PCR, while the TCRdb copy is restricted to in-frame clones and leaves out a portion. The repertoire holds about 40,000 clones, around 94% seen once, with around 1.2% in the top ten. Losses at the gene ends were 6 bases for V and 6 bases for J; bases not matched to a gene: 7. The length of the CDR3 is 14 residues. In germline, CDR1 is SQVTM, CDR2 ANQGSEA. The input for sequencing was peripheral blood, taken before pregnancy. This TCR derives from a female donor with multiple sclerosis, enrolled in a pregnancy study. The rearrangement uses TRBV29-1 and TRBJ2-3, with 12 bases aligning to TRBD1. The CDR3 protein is CSVPPGQGADTQYF. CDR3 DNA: TGCAGCGTACCTCCGGGACAGGGGGCGGATACGCAGTATTTT.